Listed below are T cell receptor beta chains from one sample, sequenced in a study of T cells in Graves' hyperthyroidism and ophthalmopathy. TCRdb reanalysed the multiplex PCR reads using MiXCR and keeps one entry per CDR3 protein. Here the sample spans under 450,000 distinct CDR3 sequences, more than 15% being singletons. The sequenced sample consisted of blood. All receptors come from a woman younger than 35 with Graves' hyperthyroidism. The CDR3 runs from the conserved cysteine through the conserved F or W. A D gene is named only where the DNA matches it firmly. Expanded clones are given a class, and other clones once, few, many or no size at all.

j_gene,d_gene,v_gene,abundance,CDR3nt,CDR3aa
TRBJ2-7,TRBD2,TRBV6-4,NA,TGTGCCAGCAGTTACTCGGCTAGCGGAAACTCCTACGAGCAGTACTTC,CASSYSASGNSYEQYF
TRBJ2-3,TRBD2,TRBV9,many,TGTGCCAGCAGCCACGGGGGGGCGGGGGCCACAGATACGCAGTATTTT,CASSHGGAGATDTQYF
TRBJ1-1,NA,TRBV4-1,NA,TGCGCCAGCAGCCAAGGGGGTGGGATGAACACTGAAGCTTTCTTT,CASSQGGGMNTEAFF
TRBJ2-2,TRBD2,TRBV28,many,TGTGCCAGCAGTTTAGTGGGACTAGCGGGTCGTCAAAGGAACACCGGGGAGCTGTTTTTT,CASSLVGLAGRQRNTGELFF
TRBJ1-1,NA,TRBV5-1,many,TGCGCCAGCAGCCCGCAGGACCGATACACTGAAGCTTTCTTT,CASSPQDRYTEAFF
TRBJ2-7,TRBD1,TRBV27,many,TGTGCCAGCAGTTCCACCAAAGTGACAGGGGTATACGAGCAGTACTTC,CASSSTKVTGVYEQYF
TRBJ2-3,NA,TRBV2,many,TGTGCCAGCAGGCCGAGCGTTTCCCCCACAGATACGCAGTATTTT,CASRPSVSPTDTQYF
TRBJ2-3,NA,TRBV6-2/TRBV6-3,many,TGTGCCAGCAGTCGCGGACTCTCTTACGGGGATACGCAGTATTTT,CASSRGLSYGDTQYF
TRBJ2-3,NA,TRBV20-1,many,TGCAGTGCTCCGGGACTGGGGACGGATACGCAGTATTTT,CSAPGLGTDTQYF
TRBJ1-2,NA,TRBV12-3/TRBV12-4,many,TGTGCCAGCAGAGGGGCTGCCTATGGCTACACCTTC,CASRGAAYGYTF
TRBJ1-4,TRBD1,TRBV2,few,TGTGCCAGCAGGCCGGGACAGGGGGCTACCTATGGTGAAAAACTGTTTTTT,CASRPGQGATYGEKLFF
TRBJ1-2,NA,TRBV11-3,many,TGTGCCAGCAGCTTACGGGGTGACTACACCTTC,CASSLRGDYTF
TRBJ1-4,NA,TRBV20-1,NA,TGCAGTGCTAGAGAAGCTCGCCCAGGGAATGAAAAACTGTTTTTT,CSAREARPGNEKLFF
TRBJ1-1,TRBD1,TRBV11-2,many,TGTGCCAGCAGCCTAGGACAGGTTGAAGCTTTCTTT,CASSLGQVEAFF
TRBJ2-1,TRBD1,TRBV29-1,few,TGCAGCGTCGACGGGACAGAGAAATACAATGAGCAGTTCTTC,CSVDGTEKYNEQFF
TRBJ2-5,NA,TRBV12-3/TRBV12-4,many,TGTGCCAGCAGTTTAGGGGAAAGGGACGGGACCCAGTACTTC,CASSLGERDGTQYF
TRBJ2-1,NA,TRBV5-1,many,TGCGCCAGCAGCTCGGGACCCCTAAGCGAGCAGTTCTTC,CASSSGPLSEQFF
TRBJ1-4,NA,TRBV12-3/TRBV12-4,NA,TGTGCCAGCAGTCCGTGGGACTCGGGTGAAAAACTGTTTTTT,CASSPWDSGEKLFF
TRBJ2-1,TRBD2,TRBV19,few,TGTGCCAGTAGTACTACTAGCGGGGGGGCCGATGAGCAGTTCTTC,CASSTTSGGADEQFF
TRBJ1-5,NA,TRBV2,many,TGTGCCAGCAGCTTTCCGGGCTCGGCCCCGCCCCAGCATTTT,CASSFPGSAPPQHF
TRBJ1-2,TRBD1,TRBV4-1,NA,TGCGCCAGCAGCAGATCTAGGACAGGGCAAGAAGGCTACACCTTC,CASSRSRTGQEGYTF
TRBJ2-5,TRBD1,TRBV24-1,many,TGTGCCACCAGTGATTTGCGACAGGGTGGGACCCAGTACTTC,CATSDLRQGGTQYF
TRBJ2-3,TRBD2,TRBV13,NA,TGTGCCAGCAGCTTAGGCCCCCCGCGGGGGGGCCCCAATACGCAGTATTTT,CASSLGPPRGGPNTQYF
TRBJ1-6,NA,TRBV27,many,TGTGCCAGCAGTTTATCCCCCTCCTATAATTCACCCCTCCACTTT,CASSLSPSYNSPLHF
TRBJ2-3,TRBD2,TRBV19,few,TGTGCCAGTAGGTTAGCGGGGGGGCCTGGGGCAGATACGCAGTATTTT,CASRLAGGPGADTQYF
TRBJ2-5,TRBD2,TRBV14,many,TGTGCCAGCAGCCAAGGACTAGCGGGAGGGGAGACCCAGTACTTC,CASSQGLAGGETQYF
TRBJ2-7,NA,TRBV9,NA,TGTGCCAGCAGCGTAGATCGGAGTTTTCGCGAGCAGTACTTC,CASSVDRSFREQYF
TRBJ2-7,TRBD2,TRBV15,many,TGTGCCACCAGCACCGAACTGACTAGCGGTGCCTACGAGCAGTACTTC,CATSTELTSGAYEQYF
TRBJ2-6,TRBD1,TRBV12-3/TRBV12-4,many,TGTGCCAGCAGTTCGGGACAGGGGGCCGGGGCCAACGTCCTGACTTTC,CASSSGQGAGANVLTF
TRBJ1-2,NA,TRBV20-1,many,TGCAGTGCTAGAGATCCGGGGCGGAGCTATGGCTACACCTTC,CSARDPGRSYGYTF
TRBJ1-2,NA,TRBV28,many,TGTGCCAGCAGTTTAAAGGGCAGGACTTCTAACTATGGCTACACCTTC,CASSLKGRTSNYGYTF
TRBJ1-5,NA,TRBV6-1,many,TGTGCCAGCAGTTCACAAACAGGGAGTCGGAATCAGCCCCAGCATTTT,CASSSQTGSRNQPQHF
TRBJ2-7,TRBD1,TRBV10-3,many,TGTGCCATCAGTGAGTTTGACAGGGGCCTTTCCTACGAGCAGTACTTC,CAISEFDRGLSYEQYF
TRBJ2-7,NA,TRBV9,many,TGTGCCAGCAGCGCGGATCCCCAGGCCGGGGGGCAGGAGTACTTC,CASSADPQAGGQEYF
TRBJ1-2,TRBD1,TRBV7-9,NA,TGTGCCAGCAGCGACACAGGGGGGGACGCCTATGGCTACACCTTC,CASSDTGGDAYGYTF
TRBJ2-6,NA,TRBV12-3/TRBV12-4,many,TGTGCCAGCAGTCTAGGGGTTAAGCCAACCTCTGGGGCCAACGTCCTGACTTTC,CASSLGVKPTSGANVLTF
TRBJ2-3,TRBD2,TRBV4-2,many,TGTGCCAGCAGCCGGCGGGAGGGAGACACAGATACGCAGTATTTT,CASSRREGDTDTQYF
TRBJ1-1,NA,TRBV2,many,TGTGCCAGCAGGACTCGGGGGAACACTGAAGCTTTCTTT,CASRTRGNTEAFF
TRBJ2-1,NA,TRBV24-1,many,TGTGCCACCAGTGATATCACAAATGAGCAGTTCTTC,CATSDITNEQFF
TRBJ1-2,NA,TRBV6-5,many,TGTGCCAGCAGTTACTCAGAGGGGATCTATGGCTACACCTTC,CASSYSEGIYGYTF
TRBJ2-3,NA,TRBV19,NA,TGTGCCAGTAGCGACAGGCCTTTCACAGATACGCAGTATTTT,CASSDRPFTDTQYF
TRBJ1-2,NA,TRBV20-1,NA,TGCAGTGCTAGAGATTTCCAGGGAACTAACTATGGCTACACCTTC,CSARDFQGTNYGYTF
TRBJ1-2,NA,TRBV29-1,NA,TGCAGCGTTGAAGACGCGTCTGATTATGGCTACACCTTC,CSVEDASDYGYTF
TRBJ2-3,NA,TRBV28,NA,TGTGCCGGACAAAGTGGTGGGGGGGCCGGGACGCAGTATTTT,CAGQSGGGAGTQYF
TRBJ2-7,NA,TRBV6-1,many,TGTGCCAGCGGCGTGGGCAGGGACTACGAGCAGTACTTC,CASGVGRDYEQYF
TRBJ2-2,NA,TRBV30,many,TGTGCCTGGAGTGCGGGCCCCAATACCGGGGAGCTGTTTTTT,CAWSAGPNTGELFF
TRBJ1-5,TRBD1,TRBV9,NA,TGTGCCAGCACCCGGTCAGGGGGCGCGAATCAGCCCCAGCATTTT,CASTRSGGANQPQHF
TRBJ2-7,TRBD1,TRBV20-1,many,TGCAGTGCCCTGGGACAGGGGGACGACGAGCAGTACTTC,CSALGQGDDEQYF
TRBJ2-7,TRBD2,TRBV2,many,TGTGCCAACAGTTCTGCGGGGGGTTACGAGCAGTACTTC,CANSSAGGYEQYF